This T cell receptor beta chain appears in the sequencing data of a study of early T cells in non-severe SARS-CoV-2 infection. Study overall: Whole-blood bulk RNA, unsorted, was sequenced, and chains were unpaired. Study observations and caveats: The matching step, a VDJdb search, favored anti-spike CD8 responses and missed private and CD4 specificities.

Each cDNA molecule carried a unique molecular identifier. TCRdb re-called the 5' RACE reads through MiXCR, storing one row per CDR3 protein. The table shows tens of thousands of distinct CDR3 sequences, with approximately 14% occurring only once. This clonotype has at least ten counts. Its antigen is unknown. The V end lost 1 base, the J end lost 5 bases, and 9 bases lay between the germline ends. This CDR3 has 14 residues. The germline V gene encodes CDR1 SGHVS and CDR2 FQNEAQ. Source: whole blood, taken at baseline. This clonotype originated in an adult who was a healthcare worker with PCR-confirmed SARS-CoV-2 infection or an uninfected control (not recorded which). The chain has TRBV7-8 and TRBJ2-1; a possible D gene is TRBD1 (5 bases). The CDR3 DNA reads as TGTGCCAGCAGCTTAGGCAGGGCAGACAATGAGCAGTTCTTC. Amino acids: CASSLGRADNEQFF.